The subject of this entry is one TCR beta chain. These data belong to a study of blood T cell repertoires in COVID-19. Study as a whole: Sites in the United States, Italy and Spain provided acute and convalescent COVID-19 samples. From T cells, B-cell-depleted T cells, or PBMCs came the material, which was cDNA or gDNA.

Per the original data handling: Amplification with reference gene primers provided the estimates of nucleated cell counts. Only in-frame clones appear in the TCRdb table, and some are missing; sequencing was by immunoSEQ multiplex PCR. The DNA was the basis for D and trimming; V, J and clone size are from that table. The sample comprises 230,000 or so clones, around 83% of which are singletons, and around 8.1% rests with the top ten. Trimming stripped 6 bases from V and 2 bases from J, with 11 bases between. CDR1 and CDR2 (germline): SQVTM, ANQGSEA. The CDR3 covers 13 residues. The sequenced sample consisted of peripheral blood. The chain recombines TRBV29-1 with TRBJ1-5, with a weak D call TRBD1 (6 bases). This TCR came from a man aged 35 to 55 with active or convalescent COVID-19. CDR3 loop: CSVQGEGNQPQHF. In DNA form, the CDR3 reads TGCAGCGTACAGGGCGAGGGCAATCAGCCCCAGCATTTT.